This T cell receptor (beta chain) was found in a study of identical twins. cDNA carried unique molecular identifiers, and a universal primer site was added by template switching. TCRdb used MiXCR to reprocess the 5' RACE reads, holding one entry per CDR3 protein. The top ten clones hold 2.5% to 3.5% of a sample with some 500,000 distinct CDR3 sequences, approximately 9.6% of them seen once. This CDR3 comprises 17 residues. Germline V CDR1 and CDR2: LGHNA, YSLEER. V was pared by 0 bases and J by 1 base, with 4 bases of the junction left unmatched. About this clonotype itself: What it recognizes is unknown.

Study observations and caveats: There were fewer insertions in abundant cord blood beta clonotypes, but memory repertoires showed no such pattern. In monozygotic twins, models underestimated the sharing of out-of-frame TCR alpha.

These same data were also listed under a study on yellow fever vaccine responses in identical twins.

The clonotype originates from a woman between 18 and 30 years old in good health. J is TRBJ2-2 and V is TRBV4-3, with 8 nucleotides matching TRBD2. Sequenced material: PBMCs. CDR3 DNA: TGCGCCAGCAGCCAAGAGGAGGGACTAGGGAACACCGGGGAGCTGTTTTTT. Translation: CASSQEEGLGNTGELFF.